This entry features one TCR beta chain sequence. The sample comes from a study of blood T cell repertoires in COVID-19. Overall study context: Acute and convalescent COVID-19 specimens originated in the United States, Italy and Spain. PBMCs, B-cell-depleted T cells, or T cells provided the cDNA or gDNA that made up the material.

The ends were cut back, 4 bases at V and 1 base at J, with 17 bases in the middle. The CDR3 loop spans 17 amino acids. The germline gives CDR1 SGHDN, CDR2 FVKESK. Produced via immunoSEQ multiplex PCR; TCRdb's table is partial and in-frame only. The sample holds under 150,000 clones, 88% seen once. The source of this sequence is a human donor in a cohort sampled during active COVID-19. This sequence joins TRBV14 and TRBJ1-3; no reliable D call. Sequencing input: peripheral blood. The CDR3 bases are TGTGCCAGCAGCCGAGCCCCTCTCGCGGGATCTGGAAACACCATATATTTT. Its protein is CASSRAPLAGSGNTIYF.